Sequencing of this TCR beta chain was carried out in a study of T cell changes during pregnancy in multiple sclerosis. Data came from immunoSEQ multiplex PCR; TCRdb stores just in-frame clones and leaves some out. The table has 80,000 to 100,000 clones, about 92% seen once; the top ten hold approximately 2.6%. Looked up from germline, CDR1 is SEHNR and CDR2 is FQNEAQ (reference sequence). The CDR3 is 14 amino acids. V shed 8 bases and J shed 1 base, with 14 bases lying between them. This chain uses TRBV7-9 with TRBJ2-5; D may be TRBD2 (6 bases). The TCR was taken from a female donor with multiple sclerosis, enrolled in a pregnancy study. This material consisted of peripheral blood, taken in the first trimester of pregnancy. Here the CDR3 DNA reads TGTGCCAGCCGACCCGGACTACCCCAAGAGACCCAGTACTTC. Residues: CASRPGLPQETQYF.